The rows below give T cell receptor beta chains drawn from one sample of a study of T cell responses to AZD1222 COVID-19 vaccine. Sequencing was performed with immunoSEQ multiplex PCR; in TCRdb, only in-frame clones are kept and a portion is missing. Here the sample spans over 95,000 clones, more than 90% being singletons. The sequenced sample was peripheral blood, obtained on day 0 of AZD1222 vaccination. Every receptor here comes from an adult in good health. The CDR3 runs from the conserved cysteine through the conserved F or W. Each record gives: V gene, J gene, CDR3 length, D gene, clone size, CDR3 protein, CDR3 DNA. The D gene is left open where the match is weak. The listing skips clone size in some rows; elsewhere it reads once, few, many or a size class.

TRBV3-1/TRBV3-2	TRBJ2-7	10	.	once	CASGTYEQYF	TGTGCCAGCGGAACCTACGAGCAGTACTTC
TRBV6-5	TRBJ1-5	14	TRBD1	.	CASSSDRGGQPQHF	TGTGCCAGCAGTAGCGACAGGGGTGGTCAGCCCCAGCATTTT
TRBV28	TRBJ2-7	12	.	.	CASRRSSYEQYF	TGTGCCAGCAGGAGAAGCTCCTACGAGCAGTACTTC
TRBV5-4	TRBJ1-1	15	TRBD1	.	CASSAVGAGGTEAFF	TGTGCCAGCAGCGCCGTCGGGGCAGGGGGCACTGAAGCTTTCTTT
TRBV7-9	TRBJ1-2	12	.	.	CASSFSLGGYTF	TGTGCCAGCAGCTTCTCTCTTGGTGGCTACACCTTC
TRBV25-1	TRBJ2-3	12	TRBD2	.	CASSEWGLAQYF	TGTGCCAGCAGTGAATGGGGACTAGCTCAGTATTTT
TRBV6-1	TRBJ1-5	15	.	.	CASSELTSANQPQHF	TGTGCCAGCAGTGAACTGACGTCAGCCAATCAGCCCCAGCATTTT
TRBV19	TRBJ1-5	15	.	.	CASSIDTEFNQPQHF	TGTGCCAGTAGTATAGATACAGAGTTCAATCAGCCCCAGCATTTT
TRBV27	TRBJ2-1	13	.	.	CASSFLEGNEQFF	TGTGCCAGCAGTTTTTTGGAGGGTAATGAGCAGTTCTTC
TRBV4-3	TRBJ1-6	16	TRBD1	.	CASSQGLVRGRSPLHF	TGCGCCAGCAGCCAAGGGCTGGTTAGGGGGCGTTCACCCCTCCACTTT
TRBV19	TRBJ2-1	15	TRBD1	.	CASSPGQGWHNEQFF	TGTGCCAGTAGTCCTGGACAGGGTTGGCACAATGAGCAGTTCTTC
TRBV20-1	TRBJ1-2	10	.	.	CSTSGRGYTF	TGCAGTACCTCAGGGAGAGGCTACACCTTC
TRBV5-4	TRBJ1-4	15	TRBD1	.	CASSPGQATNEKLFF	TGTGCCAGCAGCCCCGGACAGGCAACTAATGAAAAACTGTTTTTT
TRBV19	TRBJ1-5	15	.	.	CASRGLVNSNQPQHF	TGTGCCAGTAGGGGACTAGTGAATAGCAATCAGCCCCAGCATTTT
TRBV28	TRBJ1-1	13	.	.	CASQELLSTEAFF	TGTGCCAGCCAGGAGCTGCTCTCCACTGAAGCTTTCTTT
TRBV4-2	TRBJ2-2	14	.	.	CASSQGDPTGELFF	TGTGCCAGCAGCCAAGGTGATCCGACCGGGGAGCTGTTTTTT
TRBV18	TRBJ1-5	13	.	once	CASSTGRDQPQHF	TGTGCCAGCTCGACAGGAAGGGATCAGCCCCAGCATTTT
TRBV7-2	TRBJ2-7	16	.	.	CASSLAGAPSSYEQYF	TGTGCCAGCAGCTTAGCGGGAGCCCCCAGCTCCTACGAGCAGTACTTC
TRBV9	TRBJ2-3	15	.	few	CASSVGPKPTDTQYF	TGTGCCAGCAGCGTAGGACCGAAGCCCACAGATACGCAGTATTTT
TRBV30	TRBJ1-5	15	.	.	CAWSLEGTNNQPQHF	TGTGCCTGGAGTCTTGAGGGGACGAACAATCAGCCCCAGCATTTT
TRBV11-2	TRBJ1-4	16	.	.	CASSFTSGAENEKLFF	TGTGCCAGCAGCTTTACTTCAGGGGCGGAGAATGAAAAACTGTTTTTT
TRBV5-1	TRBJ2-1	15	TRBD2	.	CASSPGSSGYNEQFF	TGCGCCAGCTCCCCCGGGTCTAGCGGATACAATGAGCAGTTCTTC
TRBV6-5	TRBJ1-1	15	TRBD1	.	CASSTTGTGRTEAFF	TGTGCCAGCAGTACTACGGGGACAGGGAGGACTGAAGCTTTCTTT
TRBV3-1/TRBV3-2	TRBJ2-1	16	TRBD2	.	CASSQSVLAGGWEQFF	TGTGCCAGCAGCCAATCTGTACTAGCGGGGGGTTGGGAGCAGTTCTTC
TRBV28	TRBJ1-4	16	.	once	CASSRPPGTTNEKLFF	TGTGCCAGCAGTCGCCCTCCAGGGACAACTAATGAAAAACTGTTTTTT
TRBV10-2	TRBJ2-7	12	.	few	CAIQTPTYEQYF	TGCGCCATCCAGACCCCAACCTACGAGCAGTACTTC
TRBV2	TRBJ2-7	14	TRBD1	.	CASRLGTGGYEQYF	TGTGCCAGCCGGCTGGGGACAGGGGGCTACGAGCAGTACTTC
TRBV5-4	TRBJ2-2	15	.	.	CASGVPGPPVGELFF	TGTGCCAGCGGGGTGCCAGGGCCTCCGGTCGGGGAGCTGTTTTTT